The sequence of this TCR beta chain was determined in a study of human T cells and chemical hapten exposure. A note on this clonotype: Its cognate antigen is unknown.

In the original processing: Per sample, the median was roughly 96,000 TCRs, with values from about 22,000 to 700,000. TCRdb redid the calling of the RACE reads with MiXCR, one entry per CDR3 protein. Here the V and J calls rest on TCRdb's processing, not on the authors' analysis. The table records 95,000 to 150,000 distinct CDR3 sequences, 13% of them present only once. Notes on the study in general: Having alopecia, donors may respond immunologically unlike healthy people.

Time point indicated: pre-sensitization, week 0. Treatment: therapeutic diphenylcyclopropenone sensitization with weekly scalp DPC. It was from unfractionated whole blood that total RNA was extracted. The receptor's source is a woman aged 18-30 years with alopecia areata. Some clones in this sample may be carry-over from other donors' samples. The sample here was whole blood, taken in connection with sensitization to the hapten diphenylcyclopropenone (DPC).

CDR3 nucleotide sequence: TGTGCCAGCAGCGTAACCGCCTCAGGGTCCACCGGGGAGCTGTTTTTT. As protein: CASSVTASGSTGELFF. The chain employs TRBV9 and TRBJ2-2; D is possibly TRBD1 (5 bases). The length of the CDR3 is 16 residues. The germline V gene encodes CDR1 SGDLS and CDR2 YYNGEE. V shed 1 base and J shed 4 bases, with 14 bases lying between them.